This T cell receptor (beta chain) was documented in a study of T cells in Graves' hyperthyroidism and ophthalmopathy. General study results and limits: A model built on 13 V-J features separated ophthalmopathy from stable hyperthyroidism.

The sample holds many counts of this clonotype. The antigen remains unidentified. TCR beta CDR3 regions were amplified from RNA transcripts. RT-PCR in the first round (using the HTBI primer set) targeted the TCR CDR3. From the multiplex PCR reads, TCRdb called clonotypes with MiXCR, one entry per CDR3 protein. The sample has some 370,000 distinct CDR3 sequences; 11% to 15% are singletons. The CDR3 runs to 15 residues. The V and J ends lost 5 bases and 3 bases respectively, with 16 bases between them. Per the germline V gene, CDR1 is MNHNS and CDR2 is SASEGT. Ophthalmopathy cases scored 3 or more on the Clinical Activity Score and 4 or more on NOSPECS grade, with duration below 3 months. Each 10 ml fresh peripheral blood draw supplied the PBMCs.

The TCR originated in a man aged 50 to 60 with Graves' ophthalmopathy. The chain links TRBV6-1 to TRBJ1-2; D possibly corresponds to TRBD1 (6 bases). The sample comprised blood. CDR3 bases: TGTGCCAGCAGTATCCAACGGACAGCTTACTATGGCTACACCTTC. Its translation is CASSIQRTAYYGYTF.